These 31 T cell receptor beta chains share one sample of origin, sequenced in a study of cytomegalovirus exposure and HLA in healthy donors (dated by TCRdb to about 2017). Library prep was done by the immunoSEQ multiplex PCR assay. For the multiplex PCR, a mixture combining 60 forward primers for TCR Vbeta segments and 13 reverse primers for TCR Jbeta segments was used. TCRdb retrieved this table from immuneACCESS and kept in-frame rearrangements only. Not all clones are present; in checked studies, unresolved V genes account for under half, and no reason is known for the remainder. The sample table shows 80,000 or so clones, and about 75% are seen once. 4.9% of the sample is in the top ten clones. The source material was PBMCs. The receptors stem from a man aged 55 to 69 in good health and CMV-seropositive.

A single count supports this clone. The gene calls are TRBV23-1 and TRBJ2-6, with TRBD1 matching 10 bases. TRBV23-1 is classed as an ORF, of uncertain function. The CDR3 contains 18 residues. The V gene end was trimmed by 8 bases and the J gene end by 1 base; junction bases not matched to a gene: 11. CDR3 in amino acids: CASPWDRGYQSGANVLTF. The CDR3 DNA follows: TGCGCCAGCCCCTGGGACAGGGGCTATCAGTCTGGGGCCAACGTCCTGACTTTC.

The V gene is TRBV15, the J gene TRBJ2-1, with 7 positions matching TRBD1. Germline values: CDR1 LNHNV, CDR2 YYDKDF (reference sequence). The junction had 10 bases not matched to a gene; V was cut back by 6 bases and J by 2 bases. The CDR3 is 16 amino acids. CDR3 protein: CATRAQGSNPYNEQFF. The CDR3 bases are TGTGCCACCAGGGCACAGGGGTCCAACCCCTACAATGAGCAGTTCTTC.

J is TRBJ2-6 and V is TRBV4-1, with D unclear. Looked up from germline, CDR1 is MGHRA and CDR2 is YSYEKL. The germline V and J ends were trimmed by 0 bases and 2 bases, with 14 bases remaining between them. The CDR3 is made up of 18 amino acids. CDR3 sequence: CASSQDLNSVAGANVLTF. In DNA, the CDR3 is TGCGCCAGCAGCCAAGATCTAAATTCCGTCGCTGGGGCCAACGTCCTGACTTTC.

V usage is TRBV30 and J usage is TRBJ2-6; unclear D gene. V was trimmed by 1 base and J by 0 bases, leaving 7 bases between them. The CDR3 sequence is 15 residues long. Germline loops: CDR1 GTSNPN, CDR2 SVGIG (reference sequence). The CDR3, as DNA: TGTGCCTGGAGTGCCCCCTTCTCTGGGGCCAACGTCCTGACTTTC. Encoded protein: CAWSAPFSGANVLTF.

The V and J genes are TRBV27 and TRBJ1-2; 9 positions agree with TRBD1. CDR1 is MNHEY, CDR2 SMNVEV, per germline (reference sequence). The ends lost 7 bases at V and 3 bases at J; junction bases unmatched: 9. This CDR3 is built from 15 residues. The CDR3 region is CASTLDRGKDYGYTF. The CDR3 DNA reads TGTGCCAGCACCTTGGACAGGGGAAAGGACTATGGCTACACCTTC.

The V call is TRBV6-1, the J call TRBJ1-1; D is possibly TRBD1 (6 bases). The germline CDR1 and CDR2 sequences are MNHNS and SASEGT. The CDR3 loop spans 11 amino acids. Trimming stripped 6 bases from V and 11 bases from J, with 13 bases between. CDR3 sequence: CASSPYREAFF. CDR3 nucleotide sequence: TGTGCCAGCAGCCCCTACAGGGAGGCTTTCTTT.

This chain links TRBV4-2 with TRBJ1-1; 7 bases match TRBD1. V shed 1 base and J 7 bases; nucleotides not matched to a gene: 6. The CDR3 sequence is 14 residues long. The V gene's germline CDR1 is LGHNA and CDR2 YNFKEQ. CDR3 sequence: CASSQAGTANEAFF. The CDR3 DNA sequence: TGTGCCAGCAGCCAAGCCGGGACAGCAAATGAAGCTTTCTTT.

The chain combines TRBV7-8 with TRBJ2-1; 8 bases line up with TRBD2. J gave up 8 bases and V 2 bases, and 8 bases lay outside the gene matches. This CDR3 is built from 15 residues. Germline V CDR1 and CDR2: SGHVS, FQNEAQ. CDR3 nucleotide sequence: TGTGCCAGCAGCTTATCCAGCGGGAGAGTCGATGAGCAGTTCTTC. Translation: CASSLSSGRVDEQFF.

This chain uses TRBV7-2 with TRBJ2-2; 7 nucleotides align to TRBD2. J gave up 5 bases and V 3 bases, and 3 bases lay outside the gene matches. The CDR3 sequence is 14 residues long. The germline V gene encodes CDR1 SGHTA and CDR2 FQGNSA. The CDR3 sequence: CASSFLGGTGELFF. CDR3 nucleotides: TGTGCCAGCAGCTTCCTGGGGGGGACCGGGGAGCTGTTTTTT.

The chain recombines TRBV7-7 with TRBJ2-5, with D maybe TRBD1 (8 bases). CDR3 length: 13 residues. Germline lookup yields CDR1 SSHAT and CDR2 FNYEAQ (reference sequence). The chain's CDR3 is CASGQGGRETQYF. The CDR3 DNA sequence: TGTGCTAGCGGACAGGGAGGGCGAGAGACCCAGTACTTC.

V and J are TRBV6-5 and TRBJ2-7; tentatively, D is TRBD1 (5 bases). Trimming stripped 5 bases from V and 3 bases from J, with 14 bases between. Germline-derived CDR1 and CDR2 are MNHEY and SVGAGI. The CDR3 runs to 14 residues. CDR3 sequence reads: CASSPGNVGYEQYF. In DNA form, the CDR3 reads TGTGCCAGCAGTCCAGGGAATGTAGGCTACGAGCAGTACTTC.

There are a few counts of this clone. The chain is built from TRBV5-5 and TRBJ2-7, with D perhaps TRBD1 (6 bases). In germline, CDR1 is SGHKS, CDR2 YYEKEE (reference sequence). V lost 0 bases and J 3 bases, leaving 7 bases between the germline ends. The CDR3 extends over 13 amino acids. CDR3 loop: CASSLGDNYEQYF. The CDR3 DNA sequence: TGTGCCAGCAGCTTGGGGGACAACTACGAGCAGTACTTC. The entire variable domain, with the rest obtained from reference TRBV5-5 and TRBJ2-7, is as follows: DAGVTQSPTHLIKTRGQQVTLRCSPISGHKSVSWYQQVLGQGPQFIFQYYEKEERGRGNFPDRFSARQFPNYSSELNVNALLLGDSALYLCASSLGDNYEQYFGPGTRLTVT.

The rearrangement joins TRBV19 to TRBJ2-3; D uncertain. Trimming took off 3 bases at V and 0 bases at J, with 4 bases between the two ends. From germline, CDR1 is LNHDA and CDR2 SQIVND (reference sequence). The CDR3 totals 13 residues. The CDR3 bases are TGTGCCAGTAGTATGGAGAGCACAGATACGCAGTATTTT. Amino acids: CASSMESTDTQYF.

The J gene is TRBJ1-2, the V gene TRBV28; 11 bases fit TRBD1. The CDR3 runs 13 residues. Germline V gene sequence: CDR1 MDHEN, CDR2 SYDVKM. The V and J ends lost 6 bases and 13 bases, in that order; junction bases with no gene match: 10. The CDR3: CASSLRTGGPFTF. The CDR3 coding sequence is TGTGCCAGCAGCTTAAGGACAGGGGGCCCTTTCACCTTC.

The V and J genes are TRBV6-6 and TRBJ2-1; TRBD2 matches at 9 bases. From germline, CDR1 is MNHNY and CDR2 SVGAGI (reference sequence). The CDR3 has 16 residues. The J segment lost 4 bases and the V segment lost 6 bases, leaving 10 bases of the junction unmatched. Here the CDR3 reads CASSYNLAGLYNEQFF. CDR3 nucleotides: TGTGCCAGCAGCTACAACCTAGCGGGACTGTACAATGAGCAGTTCTTC.

CDR3 sequence (DNA): TGCGCCAGCAGCTTGAAGGAATCCGGGGAGCAGTACTTC. This translates into CASSLKESGEQYF. The rearrangement links TRBV5-1 to TRBJ2-7, with no clear D. Germline V gene data show CDR1 as SGHRS and CDR2 as YFSETQ. The CDR3 length is 13 residues. V was pared by 1 base and J by 7 bases, with 12 bases between.

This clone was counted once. The CDR3 region has the DNA TGTGCCAGCAGCCAAGGGGGACTAGCGGGGGCAGATACGCAGTATTTT. Translated, it gives CASSQGGLAGADTQYF. This chain links TRBV4-2 with TRBJ2-3; 14 bases are a match to TRBD2. Germline CDR1 is LGHNA and CDR2 is YNFKEQ. Trimming removed 1 base from V and 4 bases from J; junction bases left unmatched: 1. The CDR3 runs to 16 residues.

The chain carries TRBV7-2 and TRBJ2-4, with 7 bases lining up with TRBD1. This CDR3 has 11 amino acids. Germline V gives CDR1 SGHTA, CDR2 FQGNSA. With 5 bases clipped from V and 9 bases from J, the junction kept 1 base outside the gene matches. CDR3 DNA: TGTGCCAGCAGCCCAGGGGGCATTCAGTACTTC. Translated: CASSPGGIQYF.

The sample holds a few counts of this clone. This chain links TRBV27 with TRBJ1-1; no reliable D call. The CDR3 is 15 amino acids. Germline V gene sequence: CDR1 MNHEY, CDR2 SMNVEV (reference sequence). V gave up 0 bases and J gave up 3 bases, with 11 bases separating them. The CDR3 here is CASSLSPLGDTEAFF. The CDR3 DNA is TGTGCCAGCAGTTTATCTCCACTCGGTGACACTGAAGCTTTCTTT.

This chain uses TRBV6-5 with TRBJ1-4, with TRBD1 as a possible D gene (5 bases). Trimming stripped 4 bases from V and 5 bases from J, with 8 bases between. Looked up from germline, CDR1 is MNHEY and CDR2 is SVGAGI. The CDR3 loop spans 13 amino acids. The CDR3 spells CASSWGENEKLFF. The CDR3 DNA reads TGTGCCAGCAGTTGGGGCGAGAATGAAAAACTGTTTTTT.

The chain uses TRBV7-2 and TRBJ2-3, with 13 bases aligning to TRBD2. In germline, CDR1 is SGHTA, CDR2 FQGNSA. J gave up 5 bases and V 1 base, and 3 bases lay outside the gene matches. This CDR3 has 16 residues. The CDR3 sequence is CASSLGLAGGGDTQYF. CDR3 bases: TGTGCCAGCAGCTTAGGACTAGCGGGGGGAGGAGATACGCAGTATTTT.

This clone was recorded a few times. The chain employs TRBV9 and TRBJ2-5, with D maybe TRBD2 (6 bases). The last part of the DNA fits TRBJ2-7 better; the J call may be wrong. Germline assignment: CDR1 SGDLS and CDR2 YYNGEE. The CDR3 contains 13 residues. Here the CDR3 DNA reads TGTGCCAGCAGGAAGACGGGAGCCTACGAGCAGTACTTC. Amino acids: CASRKTGAYEQYF.

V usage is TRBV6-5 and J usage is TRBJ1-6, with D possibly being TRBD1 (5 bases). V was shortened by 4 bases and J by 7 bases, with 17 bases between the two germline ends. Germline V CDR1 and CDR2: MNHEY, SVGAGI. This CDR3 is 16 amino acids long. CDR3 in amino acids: CASSLSPGLFNSPLHF. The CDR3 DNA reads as TGTGCCAGCAGTTTATCCCCGGGACTCTTCAATTCACCCCTCCACTTT.

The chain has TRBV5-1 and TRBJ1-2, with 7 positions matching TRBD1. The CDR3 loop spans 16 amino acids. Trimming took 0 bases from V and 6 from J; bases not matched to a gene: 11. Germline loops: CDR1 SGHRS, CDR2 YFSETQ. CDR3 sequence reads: CASSLVGSYQGDGYTF. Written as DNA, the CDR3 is TGCGCCAGCAGCTTGGTGGGATCGTATCAGGGGGATGGCTACACCTTC.

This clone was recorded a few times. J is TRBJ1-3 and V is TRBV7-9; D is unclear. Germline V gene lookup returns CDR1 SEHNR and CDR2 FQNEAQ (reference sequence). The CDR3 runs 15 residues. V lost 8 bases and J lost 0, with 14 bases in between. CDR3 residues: CASHPADFSGNTIYF. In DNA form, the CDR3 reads TGTGCCAGCCACCCTGCGGACTTCTCTGGAAACACCATATATTTT.

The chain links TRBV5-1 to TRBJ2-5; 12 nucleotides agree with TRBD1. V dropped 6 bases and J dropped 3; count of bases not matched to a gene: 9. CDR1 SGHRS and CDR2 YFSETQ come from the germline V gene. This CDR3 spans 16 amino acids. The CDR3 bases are TGCGCCAGCACCAAAACCGGGACAGGGGGCGAAGAGACCCAGTACTTC. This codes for CASTKTGTGGEETQYF. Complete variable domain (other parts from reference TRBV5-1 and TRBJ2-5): KAGVTQTPRYLIKTRGQQVTLSCSPISGHRSVSWYQQTPGQGLQFLFEYFSETQRNKGNFPGRFSGRQFSNSRSEMNVSTLELGDSALYLCASTKTGTGGEETQYFGPGTRLLVL.

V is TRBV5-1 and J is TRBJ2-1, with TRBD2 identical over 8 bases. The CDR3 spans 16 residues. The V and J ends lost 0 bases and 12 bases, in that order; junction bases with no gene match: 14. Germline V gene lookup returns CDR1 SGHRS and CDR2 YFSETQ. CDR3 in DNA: TGCGCCAGCAGCTTGGTTGGGACTAGGGGAAGCATTGTGCAGTTCTTC. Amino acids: CASSLVGTRGSIVQFF.

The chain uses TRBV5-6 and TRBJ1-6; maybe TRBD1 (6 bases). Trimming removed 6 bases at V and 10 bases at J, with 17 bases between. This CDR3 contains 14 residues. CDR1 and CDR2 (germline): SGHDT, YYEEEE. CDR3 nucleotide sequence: TGTGCCAGCACCCCACAGGGATCATCCTCACCCCTCCACTTT. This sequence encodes CASTPQGSSSPLHF.

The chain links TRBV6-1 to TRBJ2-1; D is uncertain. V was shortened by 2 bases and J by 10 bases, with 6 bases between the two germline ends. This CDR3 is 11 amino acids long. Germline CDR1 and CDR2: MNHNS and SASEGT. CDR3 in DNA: TGTGCCAGCAGTGAAAGCCGGGAGCAGTTCTTC. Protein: CASSESREQFF.

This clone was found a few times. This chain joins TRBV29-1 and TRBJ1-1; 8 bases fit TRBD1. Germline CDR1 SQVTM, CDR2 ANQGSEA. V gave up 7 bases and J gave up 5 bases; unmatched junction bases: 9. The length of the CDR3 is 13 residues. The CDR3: CSAALDRATEAFF. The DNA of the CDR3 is TGCAGCGCTGCCCTGGACAGGGCGACTGAAGCTTTCTTT.

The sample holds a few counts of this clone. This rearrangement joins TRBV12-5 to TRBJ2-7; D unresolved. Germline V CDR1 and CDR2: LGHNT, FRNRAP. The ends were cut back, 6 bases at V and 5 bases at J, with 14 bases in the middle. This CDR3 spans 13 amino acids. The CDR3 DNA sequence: TGTGCTAGTGGCCTTACGGGTTTCCACGAGCAGTACTTC. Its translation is CASGLTGFHEQYF.